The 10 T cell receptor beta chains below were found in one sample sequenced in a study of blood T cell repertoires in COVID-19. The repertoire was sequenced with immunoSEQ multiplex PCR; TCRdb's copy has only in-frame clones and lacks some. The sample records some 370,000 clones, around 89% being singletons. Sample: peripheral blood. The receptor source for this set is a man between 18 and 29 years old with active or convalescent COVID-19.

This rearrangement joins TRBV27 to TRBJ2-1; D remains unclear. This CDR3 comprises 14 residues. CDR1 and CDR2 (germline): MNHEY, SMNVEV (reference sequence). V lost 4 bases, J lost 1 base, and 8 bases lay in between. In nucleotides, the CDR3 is TGTGCCAGCAGTTATACATCATCCTACAATGAGCAGTTCTTC. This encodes CASSYTSSYNEQFF.

The CDR3 DNA sequence: TGTGCCAGCGCGAGGCCTAATGAAAAACTGTTTTTT. Protein product: CASARPNEKLFF. The gene calls are TRBV28 and TRBJ1-4; D gene unclear. The CDR3 consists of 12 residues. V gave up 8 bases and J gave up 3 bases, with 7 bases separating them. The V gene's germline CDR1 is MDHEN and CDR2 SYDVKM.

The CDR3 reads CASSLTADNTDTQYF. The DNA for the CDR3 is TGTGCCAGCAGTTTAACGGCCGACAACACAGATACGCAGTATTTT. The genes are TRBV28 and TRBJ2-3; D unclear. CDR1 is MDHEN and CDR2 is SYDVKM in the germline V gene. The V and J ends lost 2 bases and 2 bases respectively, with 11 bases between them. This CDR3 is built from 15 residues. The full variable domain, in which reference TRBV28 and TRBJ2-3 provide the parts outside the CDR3, is DVKVTQSSRYLVKRTGEKVFLECVQDMDHENMFWYRQDPGLGLRLIYFSYDVKMKEKGDIPEGYSVSREKKERFSLILESASTNQTSMYLCASSLTADNTDTQYFGPGTRLTVL.

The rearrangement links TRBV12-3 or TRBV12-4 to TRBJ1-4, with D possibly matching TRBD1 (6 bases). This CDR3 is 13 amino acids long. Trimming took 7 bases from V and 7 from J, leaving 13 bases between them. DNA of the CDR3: TGTGCCAGCACCTGGGGGCGAGGTGAAAAACTGTTTTTT. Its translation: CASTWGRGEKLFF.

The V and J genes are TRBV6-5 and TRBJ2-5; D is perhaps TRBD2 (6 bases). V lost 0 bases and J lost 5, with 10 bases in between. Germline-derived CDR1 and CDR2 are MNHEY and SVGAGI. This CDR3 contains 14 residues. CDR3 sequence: CASSYSLAVETQYF. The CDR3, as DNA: TGTGCCAGCAGTTACTCACTAGCTGTCGAGACCCAGTACTTC.

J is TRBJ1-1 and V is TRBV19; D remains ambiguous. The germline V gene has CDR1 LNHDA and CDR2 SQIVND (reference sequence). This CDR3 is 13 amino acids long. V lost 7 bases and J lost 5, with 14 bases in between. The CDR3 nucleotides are TGTGCCAGTACAGTGAGGGATCGTACTGAAGCTTTCTTT. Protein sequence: CASTVRDRTEAFF.

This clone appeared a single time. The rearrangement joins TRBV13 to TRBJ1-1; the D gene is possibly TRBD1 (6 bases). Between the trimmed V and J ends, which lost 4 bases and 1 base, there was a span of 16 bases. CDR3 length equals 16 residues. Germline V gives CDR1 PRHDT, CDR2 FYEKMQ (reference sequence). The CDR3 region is CASSSDPGQPNTEAFF. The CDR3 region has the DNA TGTGCCAGCAGCTCGGACCCCGGACAGCCGAACACTGAAGCTTTCTTT.

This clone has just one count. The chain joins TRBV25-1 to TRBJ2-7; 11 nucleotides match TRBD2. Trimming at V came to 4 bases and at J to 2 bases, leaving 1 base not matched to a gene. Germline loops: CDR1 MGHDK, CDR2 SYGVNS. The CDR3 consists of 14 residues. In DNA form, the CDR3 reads TGTGCCAGCAGTGTACTAGCGGGAGCCTACGAGCAGTACTTC. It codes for CASSVLAGAYEQYF.

CDR3 sequence reads: CASSYRDPNQPQHF. In DNA form, the CDR3 reads TGTGCCAGCAGTTACCGGGATCCCAATCAGCCCCAGCATTTT. The chain carries TRBV6-2 or TRBV6-3 and TRBJ1-5; D call uncertain. The CDR3 loop spans 14 amino acids. V shed 2 bases and J shed 3 bases, with 8 bases lying between them. Germline V lookup: CDR1 MNHEY, CDR2 SVGEGT.

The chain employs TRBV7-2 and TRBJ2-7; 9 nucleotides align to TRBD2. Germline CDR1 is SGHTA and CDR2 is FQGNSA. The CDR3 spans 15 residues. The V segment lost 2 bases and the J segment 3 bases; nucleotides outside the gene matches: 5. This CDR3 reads CASSLQGSGGYEQYF. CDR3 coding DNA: TGTGCCAGCAGCTTACAGGGTAGCGGGGGCTACGAGCAGTACTTC.